The clone carrying this TCR beta chain has just a few counts. What it binds is unknown. This entry is derived from a study of T cell responses to AZD1222 COVID-19 vaccine. Clones were sequenced by immunoSEQ multiplex PCR, and TCRdb holds only the in-frame ones, with some missing. The sample shows roughly 80,000 clones, about nine tenths of them seen only once. This CDR3 is 16 amino acids long. V lost 0 bases and J 6 bases, leaving 15 bases between the germline ends. CDR1 SGHTA and CDR2 FQGNSA come from the germline V gene. The study's findings and limits: After two AZD1222 doses, spike-specific TCR breadth and depth rose versus day 0. The donor group comprised mostly white British people and more females; the analysis possibly underestimated clonal diversity. No day 14 peak samples; only post-peak repertoires were characterized. Seropositive at baseline were only six AZD1222 recipients.

The sample was peripheral blood, taken 28 days after the second AZD1222 dose. This clonotype was obtained from an adult who received the AZD1222 COVID-19 vaccine. The chain couples TRBV7-2 to TRBJ1-5, with unresolved D. CDR3 DNA sequence: TGTGCCAGCAGCTTAGCAGGCCAGTCTTTTAGTCAGCCCCAGCATTTT. Its protein is CASSLAGQSFSQPQHF.